Presented here are 17 T cell receptor beta chains from one specimen sequenced in a study of blood T cell repertoires in COVID-19. Sequencing was performed with immunoSEQ multiplex PCR; in TCRdb, only in-frame clones are kept and a portion is missing. The table includes about 120,000 clones, more than 80% detected once. What was sequenced was peripheral blood. These receptor sequences come from a man aged 35 to 55 with acute or convalescent COVID-19.

This clone occurred a few times. The chain carries TRBV7-9 and TRBJ2-3; no clear D gene. Germline loops: CDR1 SEHNR, CDR2 FQNEAQ (reference sequence). The CDR3 extends over 14 amino acids. V gave up 3 bases and J gave up 2 bases, with 9 bases separating them. CDR3 region: CASSFSGNTDTQYF. CDR3 coding DNA: TGTGCCAGCAGCTTCTCAGGAAACACAGATACGCAGTATTTT. Filled out from reference TRBV7-9 and TRBJ2-3, the complete variable domain reads DTGVSQNPRHKITKRGQNVTFRCDPISEHNRLYWYRQTLGQGPEFLTYFQNEAQLEKSRLLSDRFSAERPKGSFSTLEIQRTEQGDSAMYLCASSFSGNTDTQYFGPGTRLTVL.

This chain joins TRBV3-1 (or the pseudogene TRBV3-2) and TRBJ2-7, with D perhaps matching TRBD2 (5 bases). The V end was cut by 4 bases, the J end by 7 bases, with 11 bases between. CDR3 length: 12 amino acids. From germline, CDR1 is LGHDT and CDR2 YNNKEL (reference sequence). CDR3 DNA: TGTGCCAGCAGCCCATATCCGGGGGAGCAGTACTTC. This sequence encodes CASSPYPGEQYF.

This chain connects TRBV18 to TRBJ2-4; 7 bases fit TRBD2. The V and J ends lost 0 bases and 1 base, in that order; junction bases with no gene match: 3. The V gene's germline CDR1 is KGHSH and CDR2 LQKENI. This CDR3 is built from 16 residues. CDR3 region: CASSPPGGVAKNIQYF. CDR3 nucleotide sequence: TGTGCCAGCTCACCACCTGGGGGGGTGGCCAAAAACATTCAGTACTTC.

The V call is TRBV5-1, the J call TRBJ2-1; TRBD2 agrees at 13 bases. Germline trimming cut 0 bases from V and 2 bases from J; bases unmatched to any gene: 2. CDR3 length: 17 residues. Germline loops: CDR1 SGHRS, CDR2 YFSETQ. The CDR3 sequence: CASSLGLAGGTYNEQFF. The CDR3 DNA follows: TGCGCCAGCAGCTTGGGACTAGCGGGAGGTACCTACAATGAGCAGTTCTTC.

The chain is built from TRBV9 and TRBJ2-1; 7 bases agree with TRBD2. This CDR3 is built from 16 residues. Germline V gene data show CDR1 as SGDLS and CDR2 as YYNGEE. V gave up 0 bases and J gave up 5 bases; unmatched junction bases: 8. CDR3 DNA sequence: TGTGCCAGCAGCGTAGAGGTGGGAGGGCCCCACAATGAGCAGTTCTTC. Protein product: CASSVEVGGPHNEQFF.

The chain employs TRBV2 and TRBJ2-1; D gene uncertain. Trimming took off 9 bases at V and 0 bases at J, with 9 bases between the two ends. The germline CDR1 and CDR2 sequences are SNHLY and FYNNEI. The CDR3 sequence is 13 residues long. The CDR3 DNA sequence: TGTGCCAGTCAGGATAGCTCCTACAATGAGCAGTTCTTC. Translating gives CASQDSSYNEQFF.

The count of this clone is one. This rearrangement joins TRBV30 to TRBJ1-2; 9 bases are a match to TRBD1. Trimming removed 4 bases from V and 2 bases from J; junction bases left unmatched: 5. Looked up from germline, CDR1 is GTSNPN and CDR2 is SVGIG (reference sequence). CDR3 length: 14 residues. Written as DNA, the CDR3 is TGTGCCTGGAACCGGGACAGGGCAAACTATGGCTACACCTTC. Translated: CAWNRDRANYGYTF.

The J gene is TRBJ1-1, the V gene TRBV2; 7 positions match TRBD1. From germline, CDR1 is SNHLY and CDR2 FYNNEI. The CDR3 covers 13 residues. V trimming: 5 bases; J trimming: 1 base; junction bases outside the gene matches: 1. CDR3 in amino acids: CASSRTGNTEAFF. The CDR3 coding sequence is TGTGCCAGCAGTCGGACAGGGAACACTGAAGCTTTCTTT.

J is TRBJ1-2 and V is TRBV5-4, with a possible D match to TRBD1 (5 bases). The CDR3 has 14 residues. The germline gives CDR1 SGHNT, CDR2 YYREEE (reference sequence). Trimming stripped 4 bases from V and 2 bases from J, with 12 bases between. CDR3 region: CASSQRQMNYGYTF. The CDR3 DNA is TGTGCCAGCAGCCAAAGACAGATGAACTATGGCTACACCTTC.

The V gene is TRBV7-8, the J gene TRBJ1-1; 7 nucleotides line up with TRBD1. Germline V gene sequence: CDR1 SGHVS, CDR2 FQNEAQ. There are 18 residues in the CDR3. The junction had 16 bases not matched to a gene; V was cut back by 3 bases and J by 3 bases. The CDR3 is CASSFPAAGGVSDTEAFF. The CDR3 DNA is TGTGCCAGCAGCTTCCCCGCGGCAGGGGGTGTTTCGGACACTGAAGCTTTCTTT.

V gene TRBV6-5 combines with J gene TRBJ1-5; no clear D gene. Per germline, CDR1 MNHEY and CDR2 SVGAGI. The CDR3 is 15 amino acids. The V gene lost 0 bases and the J gene lost 3 bases, with 9 bases spanning the gap. The CDR3 spells CASSYSGEFNQPQHF. In DNA, the CDR3 is TGTGCCAGCAGTTACTCTGGAGAGTTCAATCAGCCCCAGCATTTT.

This rearrangement joins TRBV6-1 to TRBJ1-6, with TRBD1 matching 9 bases. The CDR3 sequence is 19 residues long. The junction had 8 bases not matched to a gene; V was cut back by 1 base and J by 1 base. Germline values: CDR1 MNHNS, CDR2 SASEGT. The CDR3 region is CASSEVGQGSFSYNSPLHF. CDR3 DNA: TGTGCCAGCAGTGAAGTGGGACAGGGATCTTTTTCCTATAATTCACCCCTCCACTTT.

Remarks on this clone: Other DNA sequences in this specimen translate into the identical CDR3. V and J are TRBV5-1 and TRBJ1-1, with 9 bases identical to TRBD1. The junction had 3 bases not matched to a gene; V was cut back by 4 bases and J by 2 bases. Germline loops: CDR1 SGHRS, CDR2 YFSETQ. The CDR3 sequence is 14 residues long. The CDR3 spells CASSRGQGNTEAFF. The DNA for the CDR3 is TGCGCCAGCAGCAGGGGACAGGGCAACACTGAAGCTTTCTTT.

Concerning this clone itself: The same CDR3 also results from other DNA sequences found in this sample. J is TRBJ1-1 and V is TRBV12-3 or TRBV12-4; unclear D gene. The V end lost 2 bases, the J end lost 5 bases, and 6 bases lay between the germline ends. The CDR3 contains 12 residues. CDR3 residues: CASSLRDTEAFF. CDR3 nucleotides: TGTGCCAGCAGTTTACGGGATACTGAAGCTTTCTTT.

The gene calls are TRBV10-3 and TRBJ1-6, with 7 bases matching TRBD1. Germline assignment: CDR1 ENHRY and CDR2 SYGVKD. The V segment lost 7 bases and the J segment 2 bases; nucleotides outside the gene matches: 2. This CDR3 has 14 amino acids. The CDR3 spells CAITQGAYNSPLHF. The CDR3 region has the DNA TGTGCCATCACCCAGGGGGCCTATAATTCACCCCTCCACTTT.

V usage is TRBV7-2 and J usage is TRBJ2-5, with 7 positions matching TRBD1. The germline V gene has CDR1 SGHTA and CDR2 FQGNSA. This CDR3 spans 13 amino acids. V shed 6 bases and J 5 bases; nucleotides not matched to a gene: 6. In DNA form, the CDR3 reads TGTGCCAGCAGTCGGGACAGTGGGGAGACCCAGTACTTC. Translated, it gives CASSRDSGETQYF.

V gene TRBV5-8 combines with J gene TRBJ2-5; D perhaps matches TRBD2 (5 bases). The CDR3 has 15 residues. The germline V and J ends were trimmed by 2 bases and 0 bases, with 11 bases remaining between them. Germline values: CDR1 SGHTS, CDR2 YDEGEE. The DNA for the CDR3 is TGTGCCAGCAGCTTTGGGAGCAGGTACCAAGAGACCCAGTACTTC. Its protein product is CASSFGSRYQETQYF. Variable domain in full (rest from reference TRBV5-8 and TRBJ2-5): EAGVTQSPTHLIKTRGQQATLRCSPISGHTSVYWYQQALGLGLQFLLWYDEGEERNRGNFPPRFSGRQFPNYSSELNVNALELEDSALYLCASSFGSRYQETQYFGPGTRLLVL.